The 6 T cell receptor beta chains presented below share a single source sample, sequenced in a study of CD4+ T cells in melanoma. Repertoires were generated with immunoSEQ multiplex PCR, while TCRdb's copy carries only in-frame clones and drops some. Among 15,000 to 20,000 clones listed, under 90% were seen once. Sequencing used cells from a culture (not recorded whether cultured in vitro). These receptors were obtained from a human donor with melanoma.

The chain links TRBV2 to TRBJ1-5; no definite D call. The CDR3 contains 13 residues. V lost 6 bases and J 3 bases, leaving 9 bases between the germline ends. Germline assignment: CDR1 SNHLY and CDR2 FYNNEI. CDR3 coding DNA: TGTGCCAGCAGCAGCCAGGACAATCAGCCCCAGCATTTT. Translating gives CASSSQDNQPQHF.

This chain joins TRBV19 and TRBJ1-5, with 7 positions matching TRBD1. Germline V gives CDR1 LNHDA, CDR2 SQIVND (reference sequence). V shed 10 bases and J 0 bases; nucleotides not matched to a gene: 12. This CDR3 comprises 16 residues. In DNA, the CDR3 is TGTGCCACCCGTAAGGGGGCAGGGTATAGCAATCAGCCCCAGCATTTT. Translating it yields CATRKGAGYSNQPQHF.

This clone has more than one count but fewer than ten. J is TRBJ1-2 and V is TRBV28, with 7 bases aligning to TRBD1. Trimming cost V 1 base and J 4 bases; bases outside gene matches: 6. This CDR3 is 15 amino acids long. Germline V gene sequence: CDR1 MDHEN, CDR2 SYDVKM. The CDR3 region is CASSLSDRRLYGYTF. The DNA for the CDR3 is TGTGCCAGCAGTTTATCGGACAGGCGTCTCTATGGCTACACCTTC.

This rearrangement joins TRBV4-1 to TRBJ2-2, with 11 bases aligning to TRBD2. The junction had 7 bases not matched to a gene; V was cut back by 6 bases and J by 4 bases. Per the germline V gene, CDR1 is MGHRA and CDR2 is YSYEKL. The CDR3 is 16 residues long. This CDR3 is CASRVAGGLITGELFF. Written as DNA, the CDR3 is TGCGCCAGCAGGGTAGCGGGGGGGTTGATCACCGGGGAGCTGTTTTTT.

The V and J genes are TRBV2 and TRBJ1-2; D might be TRBD1 (5 bases). This CDR3 contains 13 residues. Looked up from germline, CDR1 is SNHLY and CDR2 is FYNNEI. V gave up 6 bases and J gave up 5 bases, with 13 bases separating them. CDR3 loop: CASRLGRSYGYTF. As DNA, the CDR3 is TGTGCCAGCAGACTGGGACGGAGTTATGGCTACACCTTC.

The rearrangement joins TRBV9 to TRBJ1-1; TRBD1 might be the D (5 bases). This CDR3 region has 14 residues. Deletions cut 1 base from V and 3 bases from J, with 10 bases between. Germline CDR1 reads SGDLS; CDR2 reads YYNGEE. The CDR3 DNA reads as TGTGCCAGCAGCGTATCCCTGGGGGACACTGAAGCTTTCTTT. This codes for CASSVSLGDTEAFF.